These 26 T cell receptor beta chains were all obtained from the same sample, sequenced in a study of T cells after yellow fever vaccination. TCRdb recomputed calls from the 5' RACE reads with MiXCR, one row per CDR3 protein. The sample includes some 300,000 distinct CDR3 sequences, about 11% of them seen just once. This material consisted of CD4+ T cells sorted from PBMCs, taken 45 days after the yellow fever booster vaccination. The receptors here all came from a man between 18 and 29 years old who received the YFV17D yellow fever vaccine.

The chain recombines TRBV27 with TRBJ2-2, with 7 bases matching TRBD1. CDR3 length: 16 residues. With V trimmed by 2 bases and J by 1 base, 4 bases remained unmatched. The germline V gene encodes CDR1 MNHEY and CDR2 SMNVEV (reference sequence). DNA of the CDR3: TGTGCCAGCAGTTTAAAAAGACAGGGGAACACCGGGGAGCTGTTTTTT. Translation gives CASSLKRQGNTGELFF.

This clonotype was observed a single time. This chain links TRBV7-3 with TRBJ1-2; D gene uncertain. Germline-derived CDR1 and CDR2 are SGHTA and FQGTGA. There are 13 residues in the CDR3. V lost 5 bases and J 7 bases, leaving 14 bases between the germline ends. CDR3: CASSPGFLSGYTF. CDR3 bases: TGTGCCAGCAGCCCCGGCTTTTTGTCTGGCTACACCTTC.

This sequence joins TRBV4-1 and TRBJ1-1, with D perhaps TRBD1 (5 bases). The CDR3 runs to 14 residues. V was clipped by 2 bases and J by 3 bases, with 10 bases between them. Per the germline V gene, CDR1 is MGHRA and CDR2 is YSYEKL. CDR3 region: CASSQRDRDTEAFF. The CDR3 DNA follows: TGCGCCAGCAGCCAACGTGACAGAGACACTGAAGCTTTCTTT.

V gene TRBV7-2 combines with J gene TRBJ2-4; TRBD1 is a possible D gene (5 bases). The CDR3 length is 17 residues. Germline V CDR1 and CDR2: SGHTA, FQGNSA. V lost 2 bases and J lost 5, with 19 bases in between. CDR3 sequence: CASSLSPIQGMQNIQYF. Here the CDR3 DNA reads TGTGCCAGCAGCTTATCGCCGATCCAGGGAATGCAAAACATTCAGTACTTC.

This rearrangement joins TRBV25-1 to TRBJ1-3; D is uncertain. This CDR3 spans 16 amino acids. V lost 4 bases and J 0 bases, leaving 13 bases between the germline ends. Germline CDR1 is MGHDK and CDR2 is SYGVNS. CDR3 protein: CASSGSFGDSGNTIYF. The CDR3 DNA is TGTGCCAGCAGTGGCTCTTTCGGGGACTCTGGAAACACCATATATTTT.

This clonotype has at least ten counts. The rearrangement links TRBV2 to TRBJ1-1; no reliable D call. The germline V and J ends were trimmed by 7 bases and 0 bases, with 9 bases remaining between them. Per the germline V gene, CDR1 is SNHLY and CDR2 is FYNNEI. The CDR3 is 13 residues long. CDR3 nucleotide sequence: TGTGCCAGCACTCTTAGGGTGAACACTGAAGCTTTCTTT. This translates into CASTLRVNTEAFF. The variable domain in full, completed from reference TRBV2 and TRBJ1-1, reads EPEVTQTPSHQVTQMGQEVILRCVPISNHLYFYWYRQILGQKVEFLVSFYNNEISEKSEIFDDQFSVERPDGSNFTLKIRSTKLEDSAMYFCASTLRVNTEAFFGQGTRLTVV.

This clonotype occurred a few times. The V and J genes are TRBV5-1 and TRBJ1-5; tentatively, D is TRBD1 (5 bases). Germline CDR1 is SGHRS and CDR2 is YFSETQ. Trimming left V 4 bases short and J 6 bases short, with 17 bases between. This CDR3 has 15 amino acids. The CDR3 spells CASSPGPGGGQPQHF. DNA of the CDR3: TGCGCCAGCAGCCCAGGACCCGGGGGGGGTCAGCCCCAGCATTTT.

This clonotype was counted between two and nine times. This CDR3 reads CASSIGLAGGDEQFF. The CDR3 DNA is TGCGCCAGCAGCATAGGACTAGCGGGGGGGGACGAGCAGTTCTTC. The chain joins TRBV5-1 to TRBJ2-1, with 15 bases that match TRBD2. This CDR3 is 15 amino acids long. The germline V gene encodes CDR1 SGHRS and CDR2 YFSETQ. V was pared by 4 bases and J by 10 bases, with 6 bases of the junction left unmatched. The entire variable domain, with the rest obtained from reference TRBV5-1 and TRBJ2-1, is as follows: KAGVTQTPRYLIKTRGQQVTLSCSPISGHRSVSWYQQTPGQGLQFLFEYFSETQRNKGNFPGRFSGRQFSNSRSEMNVSTLELGDSALYLCASSIGLAGGDEQFFGPGTRLTVL.

The chain carries TRBV7-2 and TRBJ1-6; D gene uncertain. Trimming stripped 1 base from V and 10 bases from J, with 14 bases between. CDR3 length equals 15 residues. Looked up from germline, CDR1 is SGHTA and CDR2 is FQGNSA. CDR3 DNA: TGTGCCAGCAGCTTAGGGAGGGCTGTGGGATCACCCCTCCACTTT. Translated, it gives CASSLGRAVGSPLHF. The full variable domain, completed using reference TRBV7-2 and TRBJ1-6, is GAGVSQSPSNKVTEKGKDVELRCDPISGHTALYWYRQSLGQGLEFLIYFQGNSAPDKSGLPSDRFSAERTGGSVSTLTIQRTQQEDSAVYLCASSLGRAVGSPLHFGNGTRLTVT.

This clonotype showed up just a few times. The chain joins TRBV6-4 to TRBJ2-3, with D maybe TRBD2 (7 bases). The V gene lost 3 bases and the J gene lost 4 bases, with 11 bases spanning the gap. This CDR3 is built from 14 residues. Germline V gene data show CDR1 as MRHNA and CDR2 as SNTAGT. The chain's CDR3 is CASSEGGGADTQYF. In nucleotides, the CDR3 is TGTGCCAGCAGTGAAGGAGGGGGGGCAGATACGCAGTATTTT.

The chain combines TRBV12-3 or TRBV12-4 with TRBJ1-1; 7 positions match TRBD1. CDR3 length: 13 residues. Trimming at V came to 5 bases and at J to 3 bases, leaving 3 bases not matched to a gene. The CDR3 region is CASSNQGDTEAFF. CDR3 coding DNA: TGTGCCAGCAGTAATCAGGGGGACACTGAAGCTTTCTTT.

This clonotype has more than one count but fewer than ten. The V and J genes are TRBV7-9 and TRBJ1-1; D is unresolved. The CDR3 is made up of 15 amino acids. Germline V lookup: CDR1 SEHNR, CDR2 FQNEAQ (reference sequence). Trimming pared 3 bases from V and 1 base from J, leaving 12 bases between. The CDR3, as DNA: TGTGCCAGCAGCTTGTTTGACTCCCCGAACACTGAAGCTTTCTTT. Translating it yields CASSLFDSPNTEAFF.

The J gene is TRBJ2-7, the V gene TRBV5-5; 7 nucleotides line up with TRBD1. The germline gives CDR1 SGHKS, CDR2 YYEKEE (reference sequence). The CDR3 spans 14 residues. The ends lost 4 bases at V and 2 bases at J; junction bases unmatched: 6. CDR3 sequence (DNA): TGTGCCAGCAGCAGTAACACAGGGGCCTACGAGCAGTACTTC. This codes for CASSSNTGAYEQYF.

This clonotype was seen repeatedly, ten times or more. The V and J genes are TRBV9 and TRBJ2-1, with 9 bases matching TRBD2. The CDR3 totals 16 residues. Losses at the gene ends were 0 bases for V and 5 bases for J; bases not matched to a gene: 6. CDR1 is SGDLS and CDR2 is YYNGEE in the germline V gene. CDR3 sequence reads: CASSVEPQRGDNEQFF. CDR3 DNA sequence: TGTGCCAGCAGCGTAGAACCCCAGCGGGGGGACAATGAGCAGTTCTTC.

The sample holds many counts of this clonotype. CDR3 sequence: CASSIGRGVYNEQFF. CDR3 nucleotides: TGTGCCAGTAGTATTGGCAGGGGGGTCTACAATGAGCAGTTCTTC. The chain combines TRBV19 with TRBJ2-1; possibly TRBD1 for D (7 bases). The CDR3 is 15 amino acids. Trimming removed 3 bases from V and 3 bases from J, with 12 bases in between. Germline CDR1 and CDR2: LNHDA and SQIVND (reference sequence).

This clonotype was detected a few times. This CDR3 is CGGVGGTDTQYF. For the CDR3, the DNA is TGCGGGGGGGTTGGCGGTACAGATACGCAGTATTTT. This rearrangement joins TRBV20-1 to TRBJ2-3; 7 positions match TRBD2. The CDR3 totals 12 residues. The germline gives CDR1 DFQATT, CDR2 SNEGSKA (reference sequence).

This clonotype was seen a few times. The CDR3 DNA follows: TGTGCCAGCAGCAAAGGGGGGACGGAGAGCGGTGATGGCTACACCTTC. Amino acid sequence: CASSKGGTESGDGYTF. The chain uses TRBV5-4 and TRBJ1-2; possibly TRBD1 for D (6 bases). CDR1 SGHNT and CDR2 YYREEE come from the germline V gene (reference sequence). The CDR3 sequence is 16 residues long. The V and J ends lost 4 bases and 6 bases respectively, with 22 bases between them.

Ten or more counts support this clonotype. J is TRBJ2-5 and V is TRBV7-3; 8 bases are a match to TRBD1. This CDR3 comprises 14 residues. Germline assignment: CDR1 SGHTA and CDR2 FQGTGA. V was pared by 6 bases and J by 1 base, with 4 bases of the junction left unmatched. CDR3 in DNA: TGTGCCAGCAGTCCGACAGGGGCCCAAGAGACCCAGTACTTC. Protein sequence: CASSPTGAQETQYF.

The chain couples TRBV11-2 to TRBJ2-5; D might be TRBD1 or TRBD2, each matching 5 bases. The CDR3 spans 15 residues. V dropped 3 bases and J dropped 1 base, with 12 bases sitting between them. Germline V gene data show CDR1 as SGHAT and CDR2 as FQNNGV. CDR3 sequence: CASSLGPTSQETQYF. Here the CDR3 DNA reads TGTGCCAGCAGCTTGGGACCAACGTCCCAAGAGACCCAGTACTTC.

Notes on this clonotype: Its ends do not fully match the called genes, so a read error is possible. The chain couples TRBV7-7 to TRBJ1-6; 11 bases are shared with TRBD1. The CDR3 spans 19 residues. CDR1 and CDR2 from the germline V gene are SSHAT and FNYEAQ (reference sequence). Here the CDR3 DNA reads TGTGCTAGCAGCTTCGCCGGGACAGGGGGTAGCTCCTATAATTCACCCCTCCACTTT. Its protein is CASSFAGTGGSSYNSPLHF.

This clonotype occurred many times. This chain joins TRBV10-3 and TRBJ2-1, with D tentatively TRBD1 or TRBD2 (6 bases each). Germline CDR1 reads ENHRY; CDR2 reads SYGVKD. The V end was cut by 3 bases, the J end by 9 bases, with 9 bases between. This CDR3 has 12 amino acids. The CDR3 is CAISDRGREQFF. CDR3 coding DNA: TGTGCCATCAGTGACCGGGGGCGTGAGCAGTTCTTC.

The chain is built from TRBV7-9 and TRBJ1-2, with 11 nucleotides matching TRBD1. V shed 5 bases and J 2 bases; nucleotides not matched to a gene: 1. This CDR3 has 14 residues. Germline loops: CDR1 SEHNR, CDR2 FQNEAQ (reference sequence). In DNA, the CDR3 is TGTGCCAGCAGCGGGACAGGGGGGAACTATGGCTACACCTTC. This sequence encodes CASSGTGGNYGYTF.

There are a few counts of this clonotype. V usage is TRBV29-1 and J usage is TRBJ2-2, with D perhaps TRBD1 (6 bases). CDR1 SQVTM and CDR2 ANQGSEA come from the germline V gene. The CDR3 length is 14 residues. V was trimmed by 7 bases and J by 7 bases, leaving 19 bases between them. The chain's CDR3 is CSGAGVSFGGELFF. CDR3 DNA: TGCAGCGGGGCAGGGGTTTCTTTCGGCGGGGAGCTGTTTTTT.

The rearrangement uses TRBV6-4 and TRBJ1-2; D is ambiguous. The V and J ends lost 0 bases and 8 bases respectively, with 13 bases between them. Germline V gene sequence: CDR1 MRHNA, CDR2 SNTAGT. The CDR3 loop spans 14 amino acids. CDR3 bases: TGTGCCAGCAGTGACTCCGGAGGGAGAAGGGGCTACACCTTC. This translates into CASSDSGGRRGYTF.

The table lists this clonotype with a few counts. The rearrangement uses TRBV3-1 and TRBJ1-4; D ambiguous. Between the trimmed V and J ends, which lost 0 bases and 8 bases, there was a span of 10 bases. This CDR3 region has 14 residues. Germline assignment: CDR1 LGHDT and CDR2 YNNKEL (reference sequence). The CDR3 DNA reads TGTGCCAGCAGCCAAGACGTAGGGCGCGAAAAACTGTTTTTT. Amino acids: CASSQDVGREKLFF.

This chain uses TRBV5-5 with TRBJ2-3; D unclear. The germline V gene encodes CDR1 SGHKS and CDR2 YYEKEE (reference sequence). CDR3 size: 16 residues. Between the trimmed V and J ends, which lost 1 base and 3 bases, there was a span of 15 bases. The CDR3 coding sequence is TGTGCCAGCAGCTTGCCCCCTGGGTCCGGTACAGATACGCAGTATTTT. Translation: CASSLPPGSGTDTQYF.